One and the same sample provided the 22 T cell receptor beta chains below, sequenced in a study of blood T cell repertoires in COVID-19. Repertoires were generated with immunoSEQ multiplex PCR, while TCRdb's copy carries only in-frame clones and drops some. The sample comprises around 140,000 clones, around 89% of which are singletons, and 28% rests with the top ten. The sequencing input was peripheral blood. Source of these receptors: a human donor in a cohort sampled during active COVID-19.

This chain connects TRBV4-2 to TRBJ1-2; D not certain. V was shortened by 0 bases and J by 4 bases, with 15 bases between the two germline ends. The CDR3 is made up of 16 amino acids. In germline, CDR1 is LGHNA, CDR2 YNFKEQ. The CDR3 bases are TGTGCCAGCAGCCAAGATCTCGGGGAGTCTCGCTATGGCTACACCTTC. It is translated as CASSQDLGESRYGYTF.

This clone has only a few counts. CDR3 protein: CASSLVLVGATTGELFF. The CDR3 nucleotides read TGTGCCAGCAGTTTAGTATTGGTGGGGGCCACCACCGGGGAGCTGTTTTTT. The chain employs TRBV27 and TRBJ2-2; a weak D match, TRBD1 (6 bases). Trimming removed 2 bases from V and 4 bases from J, with 17 bases in between. Germline V gene sequence: CDR1 MNHEY, CDR2 SMNVEV (reference sequence). The CDR3 is 17 residues long.

This chain joins TRBV9 and TRBJ2-4, with D possibly matching TRBD1 (6 bases). The germline V and J ends were trimmed by 7 bases and 5 bases, with 16 bases remaining between them. The CDR3 extends over 14 amino acids. CDR1 SGDLS and CDR2 YYNGEE come from the germline V gene. As DNA, the CDR3 is TGTGCCAGCGGAAGGGGGTCCGGGGAAAACATTCAGTACTTC. Its protein is CASGRGSGENIQYF.

The J gene is TRBJ2-3, the V gene TRBV7-8; 8 bases are a match to TRBD2. The CDR3 is 15 amino acids. Losses at the gene ends were 2 bases for V and 3 bases for J; bases not matched to a gene: 4. Germline V gives CDR1 SGHVS, CDR2 FQNEAQ. CDR3 nucleotide sequence: TGTGCCAGCAGCTTACGGGGGGGAGGGACAGATACGCAGTATTTT. This translates into CASSLRGGGTDTQYF.

The gene calls are TRBV9 and TRBJ1-5; 7 nucleotides line up with TRBD1. CDR1 is SGDLS, CDR2 YYNGEE, per germline. This CDR3 is built from 14 residues. V lost 3 bases to trimming and J lost 1 base; unmatched junction nucleotides: 1. The CDR3 region is CASSATGSNQPQHF. Here the CDR3 DNA reads TGTGCCAGCAGCGCGACAGGGAGCAATCAGCCCCAGCATTTT.

The CDR3 reads CASSTSDATNEKLFF. The CDR3 coding sequence is TGTGCCAGCAGCACCTCAGATGCAACTAATGAAAAACTGTTTTTT. J is TRBJ1-4 and V is TRBV7-6, with D unclear. The V gene's germline CDR1 is SGHVS and CDR2 FNYEAQ. Trimming took off 5 bases at V and 0 bases at J, with 10 bases between the two ends. This CDR3 region has 15 residues.

The chain uses TRBV19 and TRBJ2-1; D perhaps matches TRBD2 (6 bases). The germline V and J ends were trimmed by 1 base and 8 bases, with 9 bases remaining between them. This CDR3 has 13 amino acids. From germline, CDR1 is LNHDA and CDR2 SQIVND (reference sequence). The CDR3 DNA follows: TGTGCCAGTAGTATAGGGGGCGGGGATGAGCAGTTCTTC. As protein: CASSIGGGDEQFF.

The V and J genes are TRBV4-3 and TRBJ1-1; D uncertain. Trimming took off 5 bases at V and 6 bases at J, with 13 bases between the two ends. Germline V lookup: CDR1 LGHNA, CDR2 YSLEER. The CDR3 is 13 residues long. The CDR3 region has the DNA TGCGCCAGCAGCGCAGATGGGCGAGCTGAAGCTTTCTTT. This encodes CASSADGRAEAFF.

This clone was detected a few times. The chain recombines TRBV5-1 with TRBJ2-7, with D possibly TRBD1 on 6 matching bases. The CDR3 has 14 amino acids. The V and J ends lost 2 bases and 3 bases respectively, with 12 bases between them. From germline, CDR1 is SGHRS and CDR2 YFSETQ. Written as DNA, the CDR3 is TGCGCCAGCAGCTTTAGGACAGATTTCTACGAGCAGTACTTC. Translated, it gives CASSFRTDFYEQYF.

The chain combines TRBV5-1 with TRBJ1-2; possibly TRBD1 for D (5 bases). Looked up from germline, CDR1 is SGHRS and CDR2 is YFSETQ. The ends were cut back, 3 bases at V and 4 bases at J, with 10 bases in the middle. The CDR3 extends over 13 amino acids. CDR3: CASSSGDIYGYTF. CDR3 nucleotides: TGCGCCAGCAGCTCGGGGGATATCTATGGCTACACCTTC.

The chain carries TRBV4-1 and TRBJ2-4; TRBD2 might be the D (6 bases). The CDR3 covers 18 residues. Germline loops: CDR1 MGHRA, CDR2 YSYEKL. Trimming removed 0 bases from V and 2 bases from J, with 17 bases in between. The CDR3 DNA reads as TGCGCCAGCAGCCAAGATATTACGGGACTTCTAACCAAAAACATTCAGTACTTC. Protein: CASSQDITGLLTKNIQYF.

The chain uses TRBV6-5 and TRBJ2-5; 8 bases line up with TRBD1. Trimming cost V 10 bases and J 1 base; bases outside gene matches: 5. CDR3 length: 13 amino acids. Per the germline V gene, CDR1 is MNHEY and CDR2 is SVGAGI. DNA for the CDR3: TGTGCCACCCGACAGGGGCCCCAAGAGACCCAGTACTTC. Its translation is CATRQGPQETQYF.

The V and J genes are TRBV27 and TRBJ2-7; perhaps TRBD2 as D (6 bases). CDR3 length: 13 amino acids. The germline CDR1 and CDR2 sequences are MNHEY and SMNVEV (reference sequence). V lost 6 bases to trimming and J lost 2 bases, with 11 bases between them. The chain's CDR3 is CASRGDSTYEQYF. CDR3 in DNA: TGTGCCAGCAGGGGGGACTCTACCTACGAGCAGTACTTC.

The DNA for the CDR3 is TGTGCCAGCAGTGAAAGGGACTTGAGCTCCTACGAGCAGTACTTC. Amino acids: CASSERDLSSYEQYF. The gene calls are TRBV2 and TRBJ2-7, with D tentatively TRBD2 (6 bases). With 2 bases removed from V and 0 bases from J, the gap between germline ends came to 11 bases. The CDR3 consists of 15 residues. CDR1 SNHLY and CDR2 FYNNEI come from the germline V gene.

A word on this clone: This may come from a read error, since a much larger clone is one base off. At the DNA level, this CDR3 is encoded by other sequences in the same sample as well. The genes are TRBV6-1 and TRBJ2-7; 12 bases fit TRBD2. The V gene's germline CDR1 is MNHNS and CDR2 SASEGT. This CDR3 is built from 17 residues. The CDR3: CASSVQRPGTSGFEQYF. The CDR3 region has the DNA TGTGCCAGCAGTGTCCAGCGGCCCGGGACTAGCGGGTTCGAGCAGTACTTT.

In its sample, this clone was seen a few times. The chain recombines TRBV2 with TRBJ1-2, with D possibly TRBD1 on 6 matching bases. Per the germline V gene, CDR1 is SNHLY and CDR2 is FYNNEI. The CDR3 runs to 15 residues. V was cut by 7 bases and J by 7 bases, with 22 bases left in between. The chain's CDR3 is CASMAAGVSAGGYTF. In DNA form, the CDR3 reads TGTGCCAGCATGGCGGCAGGGGTCTCAGCAGGTGGCTACACCTTC.

The genes are TRBV7-3 and TRBJ2-5, with D tentatively TRBD2 (6 bases). V dropped 3 bases and J dropped 7 bases, with 9 bases sitting between them. Germline-derived CDR1 and CDR2 are SGHTA and FQGTGA. The CDR3 consists of 12 residues. Here the CDR3 reads CASSFGTGTQYF. The CDR3 DNA reads as TGTGCCAGCAGCTTTGGGACTGGGACCCAGTACTTC.

The table lists this clone with a count of one. The chain is built from TRBV5-5 and TRBJ1-4, with D possibly being TRBD1 (5 bases). CDR3 length: 12 residues. V shed 0 bases and J shed 13 bases, with 10 bases lying between them. CDR1 is SGHKS, CDR2 YYEKEE, per germline (reference sequence). CDR3 bases: TGTGCCAGCAGCTTGGTTAGGGGAGGACTGTTTTTT. It is translated as CASSLVRGGLFF.

This rearrangement joins TRBV19 to TRBJ2-3; 12 positions agree with TRBD2. V shed 5 bases, J shed 2 bases, and the junction held 5 bases outside the gene matches. CDR1 and CDR2 from the germline V gene are LNHDA and SQIVND (reference sequence). The CDR3 is 16 residues long. CDR3 in amino acids: CASSRRLAGATDTQYF. The CDR3 DNA is TGTGCCAGTAGTCGACGACTAGCGGGGGCCACAGATACGCAGTATTTT. Based on the CDR3 plus reference TRBV19 and TRBJ2-3, the full variable domain is DGGITQSPKYLFRKEGQNVTLSCEQNLNHDAMYWYRQDPGQGLRLIYYSQIVNDFQKGDIAEGYSVSREKKESFPLTVTSAQKNPTAFYLCASSRRLAGATDTQYFGPGTRLTVL.

V usage is TRBV19 and J usage is TRBJ2-1, with D unclear. Germline V gene sequence: CDR1 LNHDA, CDR2 SQIVND (reference sequence). The CDR3 length is 13 residues. Trimming cost V 2 bases and J 4 bases, with 6 bases left between them. As DNA, the CDR3 is TGTGCCAGTAGTATAAGCGCGTACAATGAGCAGTTCTTC. This encodes CASSISAYNEQFF. The whole variable domain, filled in from reference TRBV19 and TRBJ2-1, reads DGGITQSPKYLFRKEGQNVTLSCEQNLNHDAMYWYRQDPGQGLRLIYYSQIVNDFQKGDIAEGYSVSREKKESFPLTVTSAQKNPTAFYLCASSISAYNEQFFGPGTRLTVL.

This chain links TRBV30 with TRBJ1-5; D is unresolved. Trimming took 1 base from V and 1 from J, leaving 5 bases between them. This CDR3 is built from 13 residues. Germline V gene data show CDR1 as GTSNPN and CDR2 as SVGIG (reference sequence). CDR3 in DNA: TGTGCCTGGAGTGCCGAGAGCAATCAGCCCCAGCATTTT. It is translated as CAWSAESNQPQHF.

The V and J genes are TRBV27 and TRBJ1-1; perhaps TRBD1 as D (5 bases). V was clipped by 8 bases and J by 0 bases, with 10 bases between them. Per germline, CDR1 MNHEY and CDR2 SMNVEV (reference sequence). The CDR3 has 13 residues. CDR3 sequence: CASAGRLNTEAFF. The CDR3 DNA reads as TGTGCCAGCGCGGGACGGCTGAACACTGAAGCTTTCTTT.